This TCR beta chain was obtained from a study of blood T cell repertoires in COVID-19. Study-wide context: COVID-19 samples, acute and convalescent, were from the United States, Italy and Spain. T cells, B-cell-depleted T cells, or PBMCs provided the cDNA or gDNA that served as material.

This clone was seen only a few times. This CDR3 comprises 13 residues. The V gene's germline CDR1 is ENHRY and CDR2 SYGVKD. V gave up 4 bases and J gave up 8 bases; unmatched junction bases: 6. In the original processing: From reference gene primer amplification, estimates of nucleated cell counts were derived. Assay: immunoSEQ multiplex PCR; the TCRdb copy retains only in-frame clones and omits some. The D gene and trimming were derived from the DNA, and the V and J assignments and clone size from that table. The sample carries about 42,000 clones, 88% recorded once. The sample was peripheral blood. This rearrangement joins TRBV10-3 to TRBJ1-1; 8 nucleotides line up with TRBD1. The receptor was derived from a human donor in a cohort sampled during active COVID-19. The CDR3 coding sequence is TGTGCCATCAGTGTTGGACAGGGCTCCGAAGCTTTCTTT. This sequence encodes CAISVGQGSEAFF.